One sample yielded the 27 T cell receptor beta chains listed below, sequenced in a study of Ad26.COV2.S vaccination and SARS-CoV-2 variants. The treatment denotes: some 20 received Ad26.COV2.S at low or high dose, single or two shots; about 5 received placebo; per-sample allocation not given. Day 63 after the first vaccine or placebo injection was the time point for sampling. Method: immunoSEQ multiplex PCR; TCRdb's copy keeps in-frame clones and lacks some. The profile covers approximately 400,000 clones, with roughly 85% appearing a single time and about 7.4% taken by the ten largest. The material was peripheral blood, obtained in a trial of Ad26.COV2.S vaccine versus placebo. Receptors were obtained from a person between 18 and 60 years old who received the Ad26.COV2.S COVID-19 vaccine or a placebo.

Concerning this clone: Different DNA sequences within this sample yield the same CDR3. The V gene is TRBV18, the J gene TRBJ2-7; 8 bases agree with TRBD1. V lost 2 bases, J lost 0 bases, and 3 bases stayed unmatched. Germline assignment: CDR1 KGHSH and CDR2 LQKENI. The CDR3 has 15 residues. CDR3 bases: TGTGCCAGCTCACCAGGACAGGGTAGCTCCTACGAGCAGTACTTC. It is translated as CASSPGQGSSYEQYF.

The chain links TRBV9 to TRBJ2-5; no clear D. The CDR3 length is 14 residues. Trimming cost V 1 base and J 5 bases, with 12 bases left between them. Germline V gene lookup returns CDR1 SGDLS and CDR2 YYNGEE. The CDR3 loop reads CASSVLGFSETQYF. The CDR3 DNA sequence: TGTGCCAGCAGCGTATTAGGATTTTCGGAGACCCAGTACTTC. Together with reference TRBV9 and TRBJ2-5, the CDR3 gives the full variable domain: DSGVTQTPKHLITATGQRVTLRCSPRSGDLSVYWYQQSLDQGLQFLIQYYNGEERAKGNILERFSAQQFPDLHSELNLSSLELGDSALYFCASSVLGFSETQYFGPGTRLLVL.

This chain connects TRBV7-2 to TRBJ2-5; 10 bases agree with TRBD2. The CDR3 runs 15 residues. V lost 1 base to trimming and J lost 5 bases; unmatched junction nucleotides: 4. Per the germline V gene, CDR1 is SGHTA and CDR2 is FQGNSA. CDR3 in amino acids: CASSLEGLASETQYF. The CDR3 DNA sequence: TGTGCCAGCAGCTTAGAGGGACTAGCGTCGGAGACCCAGTACTTC.

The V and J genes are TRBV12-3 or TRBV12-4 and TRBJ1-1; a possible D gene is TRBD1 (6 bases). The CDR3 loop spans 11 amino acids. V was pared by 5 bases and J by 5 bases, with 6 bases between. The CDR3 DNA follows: TGTGCCAGCAGTACAGGGACTGAAGCTTTCTTT. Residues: CASSTGTEAFF.

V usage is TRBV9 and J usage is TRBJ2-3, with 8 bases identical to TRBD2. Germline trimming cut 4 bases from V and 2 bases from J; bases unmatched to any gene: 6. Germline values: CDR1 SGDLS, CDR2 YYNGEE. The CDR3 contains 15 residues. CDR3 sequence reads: CASSPTSGLTDTQYF. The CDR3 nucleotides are TGTGCCAGCAGCCCCACTAGCGGACTCACAGATACGCAGTATTTT.

The CDR3: CASSPGGYYNSGEQFF. In nucleotides, the CDR3 is TGTGCCAGCAGCCCAGGGGGCTACTACAACTCCGGCGAGCAGTTCTTC. The chain uses TRBV11-2 and TRBJ2-1; TRBD1 matches at 8 bases. Per germline, CDR1 SGHAT and CDR2 FQNNGV. The trim removed 5 bases at V and 10 bases at J, leaving 16 bases unmatched. This CDR3 is built from 16 residues.

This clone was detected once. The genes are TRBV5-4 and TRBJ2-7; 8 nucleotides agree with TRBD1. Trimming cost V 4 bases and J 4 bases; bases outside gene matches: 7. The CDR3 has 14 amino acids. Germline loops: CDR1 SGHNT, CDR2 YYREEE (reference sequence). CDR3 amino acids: CASSAGTGRYEQYF. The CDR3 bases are TGTGCCAGCAGCGCCGGGACAGGAAGGTACGAGCAGTACTTC.

CDR3 sequence: CATLPTGPNYGYTF. For the CDR3, the DNA is TGTGCCACCTTACCGACAGGTCCCAACTATGGCTACACCTTC. This chain links TRBV25-1 with TRBJ1-2; possibly TRBD1 for D (6 bases). This CDR3 comprises 14 residues. V was cut by 10 bases and J by 2 bases, with 17 bases left in between. Germline values: CDR1 MGHDK, CDR2 SYGVNS.

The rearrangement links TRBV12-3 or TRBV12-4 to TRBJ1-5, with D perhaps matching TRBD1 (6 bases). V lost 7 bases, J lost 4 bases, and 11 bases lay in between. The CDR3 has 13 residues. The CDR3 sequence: CASITGFNQPQHF. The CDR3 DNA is TGTGCCAGCATTACAGGGTTTAATCAGCCCCAGCATTTT.

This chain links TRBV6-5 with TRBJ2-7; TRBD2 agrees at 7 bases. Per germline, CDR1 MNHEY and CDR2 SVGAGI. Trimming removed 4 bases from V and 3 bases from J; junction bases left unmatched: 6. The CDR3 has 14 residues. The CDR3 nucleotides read TGTGCCAGCAGTTCCCAGGGAGGGAGCTACGAGCAGTACTTC. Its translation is CASSSQGGSYEQYF.

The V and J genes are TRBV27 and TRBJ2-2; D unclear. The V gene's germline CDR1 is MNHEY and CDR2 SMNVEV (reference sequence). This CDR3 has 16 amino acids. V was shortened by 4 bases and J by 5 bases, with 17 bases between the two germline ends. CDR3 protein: CASSSTTYLPTGELFF. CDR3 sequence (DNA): TGTGCCAGCAGTTCCACGACATATTTGCCTACCGGGGAGCTGTTTTTT.

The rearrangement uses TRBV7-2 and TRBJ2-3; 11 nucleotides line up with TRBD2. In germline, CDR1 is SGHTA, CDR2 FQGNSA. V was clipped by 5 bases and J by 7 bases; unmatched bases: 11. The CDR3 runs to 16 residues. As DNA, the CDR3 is TGTGCCAGCAGCATTAGCGGGGGGGGGATGAGAAATACGCAGTATTTT. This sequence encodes CASSISGGGMRNTQYF.

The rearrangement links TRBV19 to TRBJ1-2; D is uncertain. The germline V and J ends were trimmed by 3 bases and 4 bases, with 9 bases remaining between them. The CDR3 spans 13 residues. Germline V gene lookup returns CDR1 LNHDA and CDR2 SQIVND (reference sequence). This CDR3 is CASSISEGYGYTF. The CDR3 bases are TGTGCCAGTAGTATTTCTGAGGGCTATGGCTACACCTTC.

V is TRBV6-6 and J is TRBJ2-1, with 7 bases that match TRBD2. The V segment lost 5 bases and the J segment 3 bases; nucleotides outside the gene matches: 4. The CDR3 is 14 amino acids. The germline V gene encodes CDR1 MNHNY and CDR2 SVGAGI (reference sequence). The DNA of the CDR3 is TGTGCCAGCAGTCTTCGGACTAGCTACAATGAGCAGTTCTTC. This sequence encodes CASSLRTSYNEQFF.

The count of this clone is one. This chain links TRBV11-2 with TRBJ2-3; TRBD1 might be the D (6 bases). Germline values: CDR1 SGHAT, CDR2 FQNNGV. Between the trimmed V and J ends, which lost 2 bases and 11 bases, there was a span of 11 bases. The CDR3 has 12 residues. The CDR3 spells CASSLSGQRQYF. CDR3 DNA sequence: TGTGCCAGCAGCTTATCCGGACAGAGGCAGTATTTT.

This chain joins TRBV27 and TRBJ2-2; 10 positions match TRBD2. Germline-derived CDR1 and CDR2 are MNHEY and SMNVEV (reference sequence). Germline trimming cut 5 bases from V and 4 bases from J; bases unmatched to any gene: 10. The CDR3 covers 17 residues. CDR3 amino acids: CASSLPDLAGATGELFF. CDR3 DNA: TGTGCCAGCAGTCTCCCCGATCTAGCGGGAGCCACCGGGGAGCTGTTTTTT.

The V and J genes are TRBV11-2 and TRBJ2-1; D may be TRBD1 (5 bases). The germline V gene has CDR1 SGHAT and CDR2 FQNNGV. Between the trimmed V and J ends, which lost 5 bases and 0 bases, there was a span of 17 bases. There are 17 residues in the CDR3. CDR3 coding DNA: TGTGCCAGCAGCCACCAGGGTACTGCCAGCTCCTACAATGAGCAGTTCTTC. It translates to CASSHQGTASSYNEQFF.

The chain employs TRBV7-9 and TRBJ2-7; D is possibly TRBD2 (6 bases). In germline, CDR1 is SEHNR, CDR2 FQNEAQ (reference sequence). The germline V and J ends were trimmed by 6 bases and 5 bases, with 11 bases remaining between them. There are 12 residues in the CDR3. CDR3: CASSRTGDEQYF. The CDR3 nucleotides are TGTGCCAGCAGTCGCACGGGGGACGAGCAGTACTTC.

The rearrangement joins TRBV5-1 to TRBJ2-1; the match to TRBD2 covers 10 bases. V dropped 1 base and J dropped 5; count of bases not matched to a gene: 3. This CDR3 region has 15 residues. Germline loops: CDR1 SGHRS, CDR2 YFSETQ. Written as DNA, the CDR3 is TGCGCCAGCAGCTTGCGGACTAGCGGTAACAATGAGCAGTTCTTC. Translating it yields CASSLRTSGNNEQFF.

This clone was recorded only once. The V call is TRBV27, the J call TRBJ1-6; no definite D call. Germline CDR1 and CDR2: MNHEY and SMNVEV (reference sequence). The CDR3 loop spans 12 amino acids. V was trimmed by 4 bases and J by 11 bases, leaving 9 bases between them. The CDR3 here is CASSSLGTPLHF. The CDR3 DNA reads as TGTGCCAGCAGTTCCCTCGGGACACCCCTCCACTTT.

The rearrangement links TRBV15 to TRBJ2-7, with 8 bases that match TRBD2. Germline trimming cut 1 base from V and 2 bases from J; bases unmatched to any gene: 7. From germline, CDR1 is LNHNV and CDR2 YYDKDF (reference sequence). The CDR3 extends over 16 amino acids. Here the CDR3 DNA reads TGTGCCACCAGCAGAGGTTCAGCGGGAGCCCCCTACGAGCAGTACTTC. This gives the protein CATSRGSAGAPYEQYF.

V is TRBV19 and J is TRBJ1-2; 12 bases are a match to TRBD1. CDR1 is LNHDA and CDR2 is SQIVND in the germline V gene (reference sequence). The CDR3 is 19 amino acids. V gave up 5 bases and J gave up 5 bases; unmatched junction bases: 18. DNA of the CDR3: TGTGCCAGTAGTTCATCCGGGACAGGGGGCCCTATTCCTAGATATGGCTACACCTTC. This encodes CASSSSGTGGPIPRYGYTF.

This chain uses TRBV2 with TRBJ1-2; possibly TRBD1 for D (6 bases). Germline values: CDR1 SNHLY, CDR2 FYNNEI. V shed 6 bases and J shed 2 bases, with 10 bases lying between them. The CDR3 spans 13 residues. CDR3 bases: TGTGCCAGCAGGCGGGGGCTCAACTATGGCTACACCTTC. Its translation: CASRRGLNYGYTF. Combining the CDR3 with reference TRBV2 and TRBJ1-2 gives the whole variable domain EPEVTQTPSHQVTQMGQEVILRCVPISNHLYFYWYRQILGQKVEFLVSFYNNEISEKSEIFDDQFSVERPDGSNFTLKIRSTKLEDSAMYFCASRRGLNYGYTFGSGTRLTVV.

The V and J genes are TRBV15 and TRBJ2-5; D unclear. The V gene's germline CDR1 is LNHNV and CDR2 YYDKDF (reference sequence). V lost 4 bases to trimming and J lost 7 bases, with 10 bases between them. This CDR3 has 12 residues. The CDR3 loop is CATSTRTGTQYF. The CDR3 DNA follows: TGTGCCACCAGCACCAGGACGGGGACCCAGTACTTC.

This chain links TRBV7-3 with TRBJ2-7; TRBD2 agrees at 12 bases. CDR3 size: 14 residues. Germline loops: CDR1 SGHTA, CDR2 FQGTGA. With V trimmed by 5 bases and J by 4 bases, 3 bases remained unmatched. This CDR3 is CASSLAGGPYEQYF. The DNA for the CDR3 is TGTGCCAGCAGCCTAGCGGGAGGGCCATACGAGCAGTACTTC.

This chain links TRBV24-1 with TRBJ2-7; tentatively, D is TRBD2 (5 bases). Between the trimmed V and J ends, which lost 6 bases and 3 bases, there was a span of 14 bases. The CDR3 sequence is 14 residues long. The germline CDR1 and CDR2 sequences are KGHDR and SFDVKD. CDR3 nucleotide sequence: TGTGCCACCAGTCGGGGTAGGGATTTCTACGAGCAGTACTTC. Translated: CATSRGRDFYEQYF.

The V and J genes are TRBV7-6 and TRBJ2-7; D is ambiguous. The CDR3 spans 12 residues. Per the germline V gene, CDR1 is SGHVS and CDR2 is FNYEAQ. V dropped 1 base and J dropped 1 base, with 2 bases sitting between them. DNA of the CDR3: TGTGCCAGCAGCTTAGGTTCCTACGAGCAGTACTTC. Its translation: CASSLGSYEQYF.